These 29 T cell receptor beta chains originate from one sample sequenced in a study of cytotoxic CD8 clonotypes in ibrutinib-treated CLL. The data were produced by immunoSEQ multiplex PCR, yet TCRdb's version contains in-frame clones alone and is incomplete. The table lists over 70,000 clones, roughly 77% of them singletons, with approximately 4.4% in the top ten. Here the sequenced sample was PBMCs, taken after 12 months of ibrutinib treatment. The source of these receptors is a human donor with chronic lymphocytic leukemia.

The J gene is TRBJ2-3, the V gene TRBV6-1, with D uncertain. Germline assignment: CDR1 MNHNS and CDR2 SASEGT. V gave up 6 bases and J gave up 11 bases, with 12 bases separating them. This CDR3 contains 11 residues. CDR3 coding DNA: TGTGCCAGCAGCGACTTATTGCTGCAGTATTTT. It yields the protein CASSDLLLQYF.

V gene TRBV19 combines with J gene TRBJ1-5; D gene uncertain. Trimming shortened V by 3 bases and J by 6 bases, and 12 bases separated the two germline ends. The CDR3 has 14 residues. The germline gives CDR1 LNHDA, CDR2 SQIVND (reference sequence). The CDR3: CASSIPPPGQPQHF. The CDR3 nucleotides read TGTGCCAGTAGTATCCCACCCCCCGGTCAGCCCCAGCATTTT.

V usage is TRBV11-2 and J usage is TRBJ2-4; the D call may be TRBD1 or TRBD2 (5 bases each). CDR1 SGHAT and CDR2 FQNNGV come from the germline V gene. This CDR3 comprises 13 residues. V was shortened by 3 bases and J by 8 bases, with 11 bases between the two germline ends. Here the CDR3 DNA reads TGTGCCAGCAGCTTCGCAGGGCGGGACATTCAGTACTTC. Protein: CASSFAGRDIQYF.

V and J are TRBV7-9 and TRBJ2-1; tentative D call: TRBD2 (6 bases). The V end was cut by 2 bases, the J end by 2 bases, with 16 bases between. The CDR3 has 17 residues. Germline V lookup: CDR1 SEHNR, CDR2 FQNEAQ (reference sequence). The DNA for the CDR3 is TGTGCCAGCAGCTTAATCGGGGCTAGCGACGCCTACAATGAGCAGTTCTTC. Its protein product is CASSLIGASDAYNEQFF.

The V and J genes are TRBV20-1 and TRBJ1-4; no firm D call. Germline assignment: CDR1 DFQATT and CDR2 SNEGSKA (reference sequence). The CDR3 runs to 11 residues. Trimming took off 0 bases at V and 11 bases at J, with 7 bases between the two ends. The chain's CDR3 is CSARDHGKLFF. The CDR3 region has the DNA TGCAGTGCTAGAGATCACGGGAAACTGTTTTTT.

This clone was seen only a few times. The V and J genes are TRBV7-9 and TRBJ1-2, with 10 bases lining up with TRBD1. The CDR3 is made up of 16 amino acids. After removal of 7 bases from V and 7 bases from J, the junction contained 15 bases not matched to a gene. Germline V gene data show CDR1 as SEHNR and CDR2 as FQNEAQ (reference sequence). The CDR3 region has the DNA TGTGCCAGCACCTCCAGCGGGGGGACAGGGGCTGGTGGCTACACCTTC. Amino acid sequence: CASTSSGGTGAGGYTF.

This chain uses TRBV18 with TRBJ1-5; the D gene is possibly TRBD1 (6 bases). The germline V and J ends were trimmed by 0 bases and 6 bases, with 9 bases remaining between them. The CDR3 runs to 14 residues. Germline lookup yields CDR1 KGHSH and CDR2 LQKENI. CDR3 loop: CASSPPGAGQPQHF. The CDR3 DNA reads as TGTGCCAGCTCACCACCGGGGGCCGGTCAGCCCCAGCATTTT.

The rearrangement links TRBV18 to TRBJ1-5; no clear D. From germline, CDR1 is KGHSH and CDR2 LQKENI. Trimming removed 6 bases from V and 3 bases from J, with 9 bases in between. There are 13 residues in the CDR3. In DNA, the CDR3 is TGTGCCAGCTCGGCTCGCGTCAATCAGCCCCAGCATTTT. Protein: CASSARVNQPQHF.

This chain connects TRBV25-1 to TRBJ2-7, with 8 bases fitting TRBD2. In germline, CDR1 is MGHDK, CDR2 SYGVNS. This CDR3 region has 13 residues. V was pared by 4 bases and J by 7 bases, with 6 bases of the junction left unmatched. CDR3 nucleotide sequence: TGTGCCAGCAGTGCGGGAGGGCCAGGAGAGCAGTACTTC. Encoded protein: CASSAGGPGEQYF.

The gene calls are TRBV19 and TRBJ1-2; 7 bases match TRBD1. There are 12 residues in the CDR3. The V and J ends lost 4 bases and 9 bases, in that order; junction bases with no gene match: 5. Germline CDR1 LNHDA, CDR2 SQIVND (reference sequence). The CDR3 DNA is TGTGCCAGTAGTACCGACAGGGATAGCTACACCTTC. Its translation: CASSTDRDSYTF.

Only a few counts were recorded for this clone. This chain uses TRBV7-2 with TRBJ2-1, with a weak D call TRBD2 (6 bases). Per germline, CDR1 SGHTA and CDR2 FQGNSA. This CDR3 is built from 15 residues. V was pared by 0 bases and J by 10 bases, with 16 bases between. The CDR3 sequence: CASSLARVKGREQFF. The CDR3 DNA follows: TGTGCCAGCAGCTTAGCGCGAGTTAAAGGGAGGGAGCAGTTCTTC.

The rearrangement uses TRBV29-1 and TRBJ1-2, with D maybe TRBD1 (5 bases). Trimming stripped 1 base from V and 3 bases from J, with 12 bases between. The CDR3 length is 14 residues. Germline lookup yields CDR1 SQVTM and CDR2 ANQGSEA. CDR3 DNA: TGCAGCGTTGAAGTTTCCCAGGGACACTATGGCTACACCTTC. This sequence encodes CSVEVSQGHYGYTF.

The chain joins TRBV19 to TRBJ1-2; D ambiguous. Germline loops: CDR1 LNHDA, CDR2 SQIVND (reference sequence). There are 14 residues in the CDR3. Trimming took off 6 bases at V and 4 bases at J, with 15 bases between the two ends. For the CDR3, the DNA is TGTGCCAGTAGGACGACCGGAGCTCCCTATGGCTACACCTTC. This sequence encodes CASRTTGAPYGYTF.

CDR3 DNA: TGTGCCAGCTCATGGGACTCAGGGGGCTTGGGCACTGAAGCTTTCTTT. Its protein is CASSWDSGGLGTEAFF. The chain joins TRBV18 to TRBJ1-1, with TRBD1 identical over 8 bases. J gave up 4 bases and V 5 bases, and 12 bases lay outside the gene matches. The CDR3 has 16 residues. Germline values: CDR1 KGHSH, CDR2 LQKENI.

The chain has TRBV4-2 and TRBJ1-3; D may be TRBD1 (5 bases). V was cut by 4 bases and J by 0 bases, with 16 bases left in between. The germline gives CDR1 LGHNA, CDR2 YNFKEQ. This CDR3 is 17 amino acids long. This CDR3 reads CASSLHPTTASGNTIYF. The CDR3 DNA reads TGTGCCAGCAGCCTACACCCCACGACAGCCTCTGGAAACACCATATATTTT.

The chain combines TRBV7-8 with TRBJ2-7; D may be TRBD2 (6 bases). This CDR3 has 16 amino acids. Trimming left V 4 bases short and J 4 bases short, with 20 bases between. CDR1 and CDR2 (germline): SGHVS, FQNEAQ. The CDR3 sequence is CASSSHQGLAIYEQYF. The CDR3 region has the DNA TGTGCCAGCAGCTCCCACCAAGGCCTAGCGATTTACGAGCAGTACTTC.

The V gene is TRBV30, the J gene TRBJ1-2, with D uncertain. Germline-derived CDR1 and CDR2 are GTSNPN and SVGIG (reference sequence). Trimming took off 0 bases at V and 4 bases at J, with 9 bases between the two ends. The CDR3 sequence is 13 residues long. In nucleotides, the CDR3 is TGTGCCTGGAGTGTTGGCGCCAGCTATGGCTACACCTTC. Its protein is CAWSVGASYGYTF.

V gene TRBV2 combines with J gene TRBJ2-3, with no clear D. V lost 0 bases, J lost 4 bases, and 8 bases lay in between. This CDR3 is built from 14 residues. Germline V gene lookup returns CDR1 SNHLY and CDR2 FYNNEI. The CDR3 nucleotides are TGTGCCAGCAGTGAAGCTGGGCTATCAGATACGCAGTATTTT. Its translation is CASSEAGLSDTQYF.

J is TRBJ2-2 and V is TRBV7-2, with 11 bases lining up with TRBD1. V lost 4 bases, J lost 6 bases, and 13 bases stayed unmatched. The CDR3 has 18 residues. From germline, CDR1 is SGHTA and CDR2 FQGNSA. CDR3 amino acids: CASSSKPRRDRGSGELFF. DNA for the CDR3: TGTGCCAGCAGCTCCAAACCGCGCCGGGACAGGGGGTCCGGGGAGCTGTTTTTT.

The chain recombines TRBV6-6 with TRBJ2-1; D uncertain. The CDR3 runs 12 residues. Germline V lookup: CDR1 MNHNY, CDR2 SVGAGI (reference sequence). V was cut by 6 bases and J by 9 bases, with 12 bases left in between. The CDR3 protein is CASSDKGGEQFF. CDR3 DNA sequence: TGTGCCAGCAGCGACAAAGGCGGTGAGCAGTTCTTC.

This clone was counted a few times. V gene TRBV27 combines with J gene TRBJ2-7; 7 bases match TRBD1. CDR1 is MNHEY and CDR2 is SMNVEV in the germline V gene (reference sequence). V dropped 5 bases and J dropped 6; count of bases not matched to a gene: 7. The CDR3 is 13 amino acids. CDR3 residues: CASSPPTGSEQYF. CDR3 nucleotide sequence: TGTGCCAGCAGTCCCCCGACAGGGTCCGAGCAGTACTTC.

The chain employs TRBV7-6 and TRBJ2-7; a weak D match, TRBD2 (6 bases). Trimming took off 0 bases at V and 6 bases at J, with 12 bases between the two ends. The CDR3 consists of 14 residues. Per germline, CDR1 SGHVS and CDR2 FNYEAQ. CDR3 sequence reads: CASSLAPRGSEQYF. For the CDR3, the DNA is TGTGCCAGCAGCTTAGCCCCCCGGGGGTCCGAGCAGTACTTC.

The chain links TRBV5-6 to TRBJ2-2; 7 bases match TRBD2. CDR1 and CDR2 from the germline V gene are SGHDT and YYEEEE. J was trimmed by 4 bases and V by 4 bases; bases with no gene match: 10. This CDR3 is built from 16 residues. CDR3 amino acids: CASSLLAEGGTGELFF. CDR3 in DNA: TGTGCCAGCAGCCTTCTAGCGGAAGGCGGCACCGGGGAGCTGTTTTTT.

For the CDR3, the DNA is TGTGCCAGCAGCCCCCCGGGCCCCTACGAGCAGTACTTC. It encodes CASSPPGPYEQYF. The chain combines TRBV7-9 with TRBJ2-7; D gene ambiguous. Germline lookup yields CDR1 SEHNR and CDR2 FQNEAQ (reference sequence). The V gene lost 5 bases and the J gene lost 2 bases, with 10 bases spanning the gap. The CDR3 length is 13 residues.

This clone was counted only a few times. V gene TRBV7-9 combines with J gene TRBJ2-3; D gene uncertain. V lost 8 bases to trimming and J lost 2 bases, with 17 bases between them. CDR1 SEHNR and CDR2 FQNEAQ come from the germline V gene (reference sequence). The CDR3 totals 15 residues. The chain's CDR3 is CASRPLAWDTDTQYF. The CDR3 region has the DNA TGTGCCAGCCGCCCCTTAGCATGGGACACAGATACGCAGTATTTT.

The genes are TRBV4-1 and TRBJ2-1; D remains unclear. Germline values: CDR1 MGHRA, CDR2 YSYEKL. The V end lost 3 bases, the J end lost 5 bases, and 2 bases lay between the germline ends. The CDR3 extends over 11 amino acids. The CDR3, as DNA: TGCGCCAGCAGCCACCACAATGAGCAGTTCTTC. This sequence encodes CASSHHNEQFF.

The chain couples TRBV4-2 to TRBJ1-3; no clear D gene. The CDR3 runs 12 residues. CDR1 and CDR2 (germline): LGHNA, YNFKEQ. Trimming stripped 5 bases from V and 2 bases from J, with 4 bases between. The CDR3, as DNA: TGTGCCAGCAGCTCGCCTGGAAACACCATATATTTT. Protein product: CASSSPGNTIYF.

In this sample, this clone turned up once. This CDR3 is CASSWGVTGELFF. The CDR3 DNA sequence: TGCGCCAGCAGCTGGGGCGTCACCGGGGAGCTGTTTTTT. The chain links TRBV5-1 to TRBJ2-2, with D possibly being TRBD1 (5 bases). CDR1 is SGHRS and CDR2 is YFSETQ in the germline V gene. This CDR3 spans 13 amino acids. Trimming left V 3 bases short and J 4 bases short, with 7 bases between.

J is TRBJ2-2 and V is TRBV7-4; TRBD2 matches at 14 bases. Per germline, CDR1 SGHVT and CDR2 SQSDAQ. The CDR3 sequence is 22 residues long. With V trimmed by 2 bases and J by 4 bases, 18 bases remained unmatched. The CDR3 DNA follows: TGTGCCAGCAGCTTACTCCAGGGCCAAAAACCGACTAGCGGGAGGGGCACCGGGGAGCTGTTTTTT. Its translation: CASSLLQGQKPTSGRGTGELFF.